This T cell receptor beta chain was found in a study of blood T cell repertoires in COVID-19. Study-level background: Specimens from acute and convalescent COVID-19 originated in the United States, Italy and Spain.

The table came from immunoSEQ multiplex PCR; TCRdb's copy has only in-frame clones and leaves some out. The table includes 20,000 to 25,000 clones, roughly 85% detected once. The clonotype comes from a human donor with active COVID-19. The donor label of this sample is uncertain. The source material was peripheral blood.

The CDR3 spells CAISEVLIATGSNYEQYF. CDR3 DNA sequence: TGTGCCATCAGTGAGGTCTTAATCGCGACAGGGAGTAATTACGAGCAGTACTTC. The chain is built from TRBV10-3 and TRBJ2-7; TRBD1 aligns across 7 bases. The CDR3 covers 18 residues. CDR1 is ENHRY, CDR2 SYGVKD, per germline. The V and J ends lost 2 bases and 4 bases, in that order; junction bases with no gene match: 17.